Given below is one T cell receptor beta chain in context. Its antigen is unknown. No much larger clone is present one base from it, and per-base qualities are unavailable. Systemically healthy Caucasian individuals from Russia, approximately 39 in total and aged about 6 to 100 years, were included as donors. Around 10 milliliters of peripheral blood were collected from each donor into EDTA-treated Vacutainer tubes. PBMCs were isolated by Ficoll-Paque density-gradient centrifugation, with at least 7 million obtained per sample. Trizol reagent was used to extract total RNA from the PBMCs, yielding at least 5 micrograms per sample. The percentages of naive CD45RAhigh/CD27high T cells were determined by flow cytometry on a PBMC aliquot from every donor. Receptor libraries were prepared by 5' RACE. Sequencing took place on an Illumina HiSeq 2500. A second about 7 to 12 cycle PCR used a sample-barcoded 5' primer and a J-beta primer mix. A template-switch 5' adaptor carrying 12 random nucleotides introduced a unique molecular identifier onto each TCR beta cDNA molecule. At least 2.5 million CDR3-containing paired-end reads were obtained from each sample. All of the RNA was converted into first-strand cDNA using the Mint cDNA synthesis kit, with a TRBC-specific oligonucleotide serving as the primer. Following uracil-DNA glycosylase treatment, all cDNA underwent a first 18-cycle PCR with the universal primers M1SS and BC2_uni_R. The study's own analysis went as follows. For normalization, 1 million high-quality reads were randomly selected from each sample, with every read carrying a distinct molecular identifier. Instead of being binned into consensus sequences, reads with shared molecular identifiers were discarded. MiTCR, set to a Q25 quality threshold and the strictest error-elimination algorithm, was used for CDR3 identification, clonotype clustering and error correction. A nonparametric unseen species model with Euler transformation was used to estimate lower-bound total TCR beta diversity. TCRdb's own reprocessing of the public reads used fastp at Q25 and MiXCR and kept productive beta chains. Rows matching on CDR3 protein sequence are summarized as one entry with the most common DNA and genes. These V and J calls derive from TCRdb rather than the authors' analysis. This sample holds roughly 720,000 distinct CDR3 sequences; around half were observed only once. The ten largest clones take up approximately 40% of the sample.

This record belongs to a study of blood T cells in healthy people across ages (dated by TCRdb to the mid-2010s). Looking at the study overall: Template switching captured roughly one uniquely barcoded TCR beta cDNA molecule per two T cells in model experiments. Using deep sequencing normalized with unique cDNA molecular identifiers, the study measured how TCR beta repertoire diversity changes with age. Four age groups were formed from the donors: young (average around 15 years), middle-aged (less than 40), aged (roughly 59) and long-lived (82). To avoid experimental bias, donors of different ages were spread randomly across the sequencing lanes. Two additional independent replicas of 1 million unique cDNA reads from the same blood draw were analyzed for two donors (one aged 18 to 30 and one aged 80 or older).

Study-level results and caveats: Estimates of total diversity from one million sequenced T cells were regarded as lower bounds and underestimates. Because donor CMV infection status was unknown, age-related changes in expanded clonotypes were potentially confounded. As age increased, observed TCR beta diversity per million T cells dropped in a roughly linear way, and a significant reduction was already evident by age 40. Compared with the aged group, the long-lived group had more naive CD4+ T cells, fewer expanded clones and increased TCR diversity, a pattern suggesting age selection. There was a strong correlation between observed TCR beta diversity and the percentage of naive T cells measured by flow cytometry. Conclusive comparison of naive and antigen-experienced compartments was prevented by the profiling of bulk unsorted PBMCs.

Input material: blood. The TCR sequence derives from an elderly man in good health.

The encoded CDR3 is CASSLLGGAPNNYGYTF. The DNA sequence is as follows: TGTGCCAGCAGTTTATTGGGGGGGGCGCCGAATAACTATGGCTACACCTTC. The rearrangement joined TRBV27 to TRBJ1-2; the D gene is perhaps TRBD1, on 6 matching bases. V is pared back by 1 base and J by 1 base, with 16 bases lying between the germline termini. As encoded in the germline V gene (reference sequence), CDR1 is MNHEY while CDR2 is SMNVEV. The CDR3 starts with the cysteine, ends with the phenylalanine, and has 17 residues. Left in the record is the CDR3 DNA by itself, 51 bases read in frame from the first base.